This entry lists 25 T cell receptor beta chains sequenced from one sample in a study of identifying expanded T cells in peripheral blood (dated by TCRdb to about 2019). The receptor library was made with the immunoSEQ multiplex PCR assay. The source is immuneACCESS, and TCRdb retained only in-frame sequences with V and J called. Part of the clones is not carried over; for the studies checked, unresolved V genes explain less than half of this, and the remainder is unexplained. This sample gives over 65,000 clones in total; around 90% of them show up just once. Around 7% of the sample goes to the ten largest clones. The sample comprised blood. The receptors shown here come from a person aged 18 to 75 in good health.

The J gene is TRBJ2-2, the V gene TRBV2, with TRBD1 matching over 9 bases. CDR1 SNHLY and CDR2 FYNNEI come from the germline V gene. Germline trimming cut 6 bases from V and 3 bases from J; bases unmatched to any gene: 5. The CDR3 is 15 residues long. The CDR3 region is CASRPDRGDTGELFF. Written as DNA, the CDR3 is TGTGCCAGCAGACCTGACAGGGGGGACACCGGGGAGCTGTTTTTT. Together with reference TRBV2 and TRBJ2-2, the CDR3 gives the full variable domain: EPEVTQTPSHQVTQMGQEVILRCVPISNHLYFYWYRQILGQKVEFLVSFYNNEISEKSEIFDDQFSVERPDGSNFTLKIRSTKLEDSAMYFCASRPDRGDTGELFFGEGSRLTVL.

The J gene is TRBJ2-2, the V gene TRBV27, with 7 positions matching TRBD1. This CDR3 has 16 amino acids. After removal of 6 bases from V and 5 bases from J, the junction contained 12 bases not matched to a gene. Per germline, CDR1 MNHEY and CDR2 SMNVEV (reference sequence). Here the CDR3 DNA reads TGTGCCAGCAGGCTCACAAGACAGGGAAGTACCGGGGAGCTGTTTTTT. Residues: CASRLTRQGSTGELFF.

The gene calls are TRBV5-4 and TRBJ1-1; 7 bases are shared with TRBD1. CDR1 and CDR2 (germline): SGHNT, YYREEE (reference sequence). V was pared by 4 bases and J by 3 bases, with 3 bases of the junction left unmatched. CDR3 length equals 13 residues. DNA of the CDR3: TGTGCCAGCAGCCGTGGGACAGACACTGAAGCTTTCTTT. Translation gives CASSRGTDTEAFF.

The chain carries TRBV7-2 and TRBJ1-2, with 8 bases lining up with TRBD1. V shed 5 bases, J shed 6 bases, and the junction held 8 bases outside the gene matches. Germline-derived CDR1 and CDR2 are SGHTA and FQGNSA. This CDR3 has 14 amino acids. The CDR3 sequence: CASSTTGALDGYTF. CDR3 DNA: TGTGCCAGCAGCACGACAGGGGCTCTGGATGGCTACACCTTC.

This clone was picked up one time. The gene calls are TRBV10-1 and TRBJ1-1; no reliable D call. Deletions cut 0 bases from V and 6 bases from J, with 14 bases between. Germline values: CDR1 WNHNN, CDR2 SYGVQD (reference sequence). The CDR3 extends over 15 amino acids. CDR3 sequence: CASSESRSGVAEAFF. CDR3 DNA: TGCGCCAGCAGTGAGTCGAGATCCGGGGTCGCTGAAGCTTTCTTT.

The rearrangement links TRBV11-2 to TRBJ2-5, with a tentative D call TRBD2 (7 bases). V lost 1 base and J 1 base, leaving 13 bases between the germline ends. The germline V gene has CDR1 SGHAT and CDR2 FQNNGV. This CDR3 has 16 residues. The CDR3 nucleotides read TGTGCCAGCAGCTTAGTTGTGGGAGGGGGCCAAGAGACCCAGTACTTC. Its translation: CASSLVVGGGQETQYF.

The CDR3 region is CASSLTGFNEKLFF. CDR3 in DNA: TGTGCCAGCAGTCTGACAGGGTTTAATGAAAAACTGTTTTTT. The J gene is TRBJ1-4, the V gene TRBV27; 7 bases agree with TRBD1. CDR1 is MNHEY and CDR2 is SMNVEV in the germline V gene (reference sequence). Trimming at V came to 5 bases and at J to 4 bases, leaving 4 bases not matched to a gene. The CDR3 has 14 amino acids. The full variable domain, rest sourced from reference TRBV27 and TRBJ1-4, is EAQVTQNPRYLITVTGKKLTVTCSQNMNHEYMSWYRQDPGLGLRQIYYSMNVEVTDKGDVPEGYKVSRKEKRNFPLILESPSPNQTSLYFCASSLTGFNEKLFFGSGTQLSVL.

This rearrangement joins TRBV5-1 to TRBJ2-5; D uncertain. Trimming pared 0 bases from V and 1 base from J, leaving 10 bases between. The germline gives CDR1 SGHRS, CDR2 YFSETQ. This CDR3 spans 15 amino acids. CDR3 amino acids: CASSLAVASQETQYF. In DNA, the CDR3 is TGCGCCAGCAGCTTGGCCGTCGCTTCCCAAGAGACCCAGTACTTC.

V is TRBV7-9 and J is TRBJ1-2, with TRBD1 matching over 8 bases. This CDR3 comprises 14 residues. Looked up from germline, CDR1 is SEHNR and CDR2 is FQNEAQ (reference sequence). V shed 3 bases, J shed 4 bases, and the junction held 4 bases outside the gene matches. The CDR3 DNA reads as TGTGCCAGCAGCTTTGGAGACAGGGGCTATGGCTACACCTTC. Its translation: CASSFGDRGYGYTF.

In this sample, this clone turned up a few times. Within the sample, other DNA sequences also encode this same CDR3. CDR3 sequence: CASSIDPARGYTF. For the CDR3, the DNA is TGTGCCAGTAGTATAGATCCAGCACGGGGCTACACCTTC. The rearrangement links TRBV19 to TRBJ1-2; D is unclear. This CDR3 region has 13 residues. V was cut by 0 bases and J by 8 bases, with 10 bases left in between. Germline assignment: CDR1 LNHDA and CDR2 SQIVND (reference sequence).

The gene calls are TRBV10-1 and TRBJ1-1; 8 nucleotides align to TRBD1. Germline assignment: CDR1 WNHNN and CDR2 SYGVQD (reference sequence). There are 14 residues in the CDR3. V shed 6 bases, J shed 3 bases, and the junction held 6 bases outside the gene matches. As DNA, the CDR3 is TGCGCCAGCAGCCCGACAGGGGTCGACACTGAAGCTTTCTTT. Its protein product is CASSPTGVDTEAFF.

Details on this clone: The same CDR3 also results from other DNA sequences found in this sample. The J gene is TRBJ2-6, the V gene TRBV7-6; the D gene is possibly TRBD1 (5 bases). Germline CDR1 SGHVS, CDR2 FNYEAQ. Between the trimmed V and J ends, which lost 0 bases and 3 bases, there was a span of 9 bases. The CDR3 spans 16 residues. In nucleotides, the CDR3 is TGTGCCAGCAGCTTAGCGCAGGGTTATGGGGCCAACGTCCTGACTTTC. Its translation is CASSLAQGYGANVLTF.

The chain uses TRBV10-3 and TRBJ2-2; 9 bases line up with TRBD1. Germline V gene sequence: CDR1 ENHRY, CDR2 SYGVKD. V trimming: 6 bases; J trimming: 6 bases; junction bases outside the gene matches: 5. The CDR3 spans 14 residues. CDR3 amino acids: CAIRGQGMAGELFF. The CDR3 nucleotides read TGTGCCATCAGGGGACAGGGAATGGCCGGGGAGCTGTTTTTT.

The CDR3 sequence is CASSQGAVKTGGEQFF. The CDR3 DNA sequence: TGCGCCAGCAGCCAAGGAGCGGTCAAAACGGGGGGTGAGCAGTTCTTC. The chain is built from TRBV4-1 and TRBJ2-1, with 7 positions matching TRBD2. V dropped 1 base and J dropped 9; count of bases not matched to a gene: 12. This CDR3 has 16 residues. Germline lookup yields CDR1 MGHRA and CDR2 YSYEKL.

This chain links TRBV6-5 with TRBJ1-5, with D hard to call. Per germline, CDR1 MNHEY and CDR2 SVGAGI. Between the trimmed V and J ends, which lost 5 bases and 4 bases, there was a span of 9 bases. The CDR3 length is 13 residues. This CDR3 reads CASSPSVNQPQHF. The DNA of the CDR3 is TGTGCCAGCAGTCCCAGTGTGAATCAGCCCCAGCATTTT.

The chain recombines TRBV5-5 with TRBJ1-1; 7 positions match TRBD1. The CDR3 consists of 14 residues. The V segment lost 4 bases and the J segment 10 bases; nucleotides outside the gene matches: 13. The V gene's germline CDR1 is SGHKS and CDR2 YYEKEE (reference sequence). The CDR3 is CASSAGTARGGAFF. CDR3 sequence (DNA): TGTGCCAGCAGCGCCGGGACAGCTCGCGGGGGAGCTTTCTTT.

V and J are TRBV2 and TRBJ1-3; D gene unclear. This CDR3 is built from 16 residues. In germline, CDR1 is SNHLY, CDR2 FYNNEI. Trimming removed 4 bases from V and 0 bases from J, with 13 bases in between. CDR3 coding DNA: TGTGCCAGCAGTGGAGGGCAGGTGGGCTCTGGAAACACCATATATTTT. Translating it yields CASSGGQVGSGNTIYF. Full variable domain (rest looked up from reference TRBV2 and TRBJ1-3): EPEVTQTPSHQVTQMGQEVILRCVPISNHLYFYWYRQILGQKVEFLVSFYNNEISEKSEIFDDQFSVERPDGSNFTLKIRSTKLEDSAMYFCASSGGQVGSGNTIYFGEGSWLTVV.

The chain is built from TRBV19 and TRBJ1-1, with 7 positions matching TRBD1. The CDR3 is made up of 14 amino acids. The germline V gene encodes CDR1 LNHDA and CDR2 SQIVND (reference sequence). Germline trimming cut 5 bases from V and 6 bases from J; bases unmatched to any gene: 9. The CDR3 DNA follows: TGTGCCAGTAGTCCCGGAACAGGGGTGTCTGAAGCTTTCTTT. It encodes CASSPGTGVSEAFF.

This sequence joins TRBV30 and TRBJ2-7, with a possible D match to TRBD1 (6 bases). Germline values: CDR1 GTSNPN, CDR2 SVGIG (reference sequence). Trimming took off 2 bases at V and 6 bases at J, with 11 bases between the two ends. This CDR3 is built from 12 residues. The CDR3 here is CAWSWGRGEQYF. CDR3 DNA: TGTGCCTGGAGTTGGGGCAGGGGCGAGCAGTACTTC.

The chain links TRBV19 to TRBJ2-1; weak D call: TRBD1 (6 bases). There are 14 residues in the CDR3. Trimming removed 6 bases at V and 8 bases at J, with 17 bases between. The germline V gene encodes CDR1 LNHDA and CDR2 SQIVND (reference sequence). The CDR3, as DNA: TGTGCCAGTAGGAGGGCAGGGGAACGTCATGAGCAGTTCTTC. It encodes CASRRAGERHEQFF.

The J gene is TRBJ2-2, the V gene TRBV11-3; TRBD1 agrees at 7 bases. The J segment lost 4 bases and the V segment lost 5 bases, leaving 1 base of the junction unmatched. Germline-derived CDR1 and CDR2 are SGHNT and YENEEA. The CDR3 has 13 residues. The CDR3 DNA follows: TGTGCCAGCAGCCGGGACAGCACCGGGGAGCTGTTTTTT. As protein: CASSRDSTGELFF. The full variable domain, with the rest looked up from reference TRBV11-3 and TRBJ2-2, is EAGVVQSPRYKIIEKKQPVAFWCNPISGHNTLYWYLQNLGQGPELLIRYENEEAVDDSQLPKDRFSAERLKGVDSTLKIQPAELGDSAVYLCASSRDSTGELFFGEGSRLTVL.

This clone was seen once. The chain links TRBV29-1 to TRBJ1-5; 7 bases match TRBD1. Germline V gene sequence: CDR1 SQVTM, CDR2 ANQGSEA. Trimming cost V 4 bases and J 0 bases; bases outside gene matches: 6. The CDR3 runs to 15 residues. As DNA, the CDR3 is TGCAGCGTTGGGACAGGAGCAAATAGCAATCAGCCCCAGCATTTT. It specifies CSVGTGANSNQPQHF.

CDR3 sequence reads: CSVGELNQPQHF. In nucleotides, the CDR3 is TGCAGCGTTGGGGAGCTGAATCAGCCCCAGCATTTT. The chain has TRBV29-1 and TRBJ1-5; D is unresolved. V was clipped by 4 bases and J by 4 bases, with 8 bases between them. The CDR3 contains 12 residues. CDR1 is SQVTM, CDR2 ANQGSEA, per germline.

In this sample, this clone turned up a few times. V and J are TRBV6-1 and TRBJ1-5; D gene uncertain. Trimming took off 2 bases at V and 7 bases at J, with 6 bases between the two ends. The CDR3 spans 12 residues. Per germline, CDR1 MNHNS and CDR2 SASEGT. The CDR3 nucleotides read TGTGCCAGCAGTGAATACAACCAGCCCCAGCATTTT. It codes for CASSEYNQPQHF.

The rearrangement uses TRBV19 and TRBJ2-3; TRBD1 matches 8 bases. V shed 3 bases, J shed 6 bases, and the junction held 8 bases outside the gene matches. CDR1 and CDR2 from the germline V gene are LNHDA and SQIVND (reference sequence). The CDR3 consists of 15 residues. The CDR3, as DNA: TGTGCCAGTAGTATTATGGGGCAGGGGGCTGATACGCAGTATTTT. This translates into CASSIMGQGADTQYF. The whole variable domain, filled in from reference TRBV19 and TRBJ2-3, reads DGGITQSPKYLFRKEGQNVTLSCEQNLNHDAMYWYRQDPGQGLRLIYYSQIVNDFQKGDIAEGYSVSREKKESFPLTVTSAQKNPTAFYLCASSIMGQGADTQYFGPGTRLTVL.